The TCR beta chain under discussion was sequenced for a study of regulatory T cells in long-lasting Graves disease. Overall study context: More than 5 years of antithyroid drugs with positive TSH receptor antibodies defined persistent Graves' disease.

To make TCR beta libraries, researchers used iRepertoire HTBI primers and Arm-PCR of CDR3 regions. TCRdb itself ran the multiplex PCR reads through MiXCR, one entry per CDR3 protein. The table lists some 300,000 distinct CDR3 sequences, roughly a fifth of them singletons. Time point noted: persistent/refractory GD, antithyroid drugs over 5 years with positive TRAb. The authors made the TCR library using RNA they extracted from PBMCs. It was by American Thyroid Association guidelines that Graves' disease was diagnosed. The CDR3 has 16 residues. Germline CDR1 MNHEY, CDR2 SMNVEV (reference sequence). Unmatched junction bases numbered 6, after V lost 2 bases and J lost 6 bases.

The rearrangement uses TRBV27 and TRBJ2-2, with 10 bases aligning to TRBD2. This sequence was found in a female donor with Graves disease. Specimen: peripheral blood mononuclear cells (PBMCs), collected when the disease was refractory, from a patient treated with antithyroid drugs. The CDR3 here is CASSLRGLAFSGELFF. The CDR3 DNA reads TGTGCCAGCAGTTTAAGGGGACTAGCGTTTTCCGGGGAGCTGTTTTTT.